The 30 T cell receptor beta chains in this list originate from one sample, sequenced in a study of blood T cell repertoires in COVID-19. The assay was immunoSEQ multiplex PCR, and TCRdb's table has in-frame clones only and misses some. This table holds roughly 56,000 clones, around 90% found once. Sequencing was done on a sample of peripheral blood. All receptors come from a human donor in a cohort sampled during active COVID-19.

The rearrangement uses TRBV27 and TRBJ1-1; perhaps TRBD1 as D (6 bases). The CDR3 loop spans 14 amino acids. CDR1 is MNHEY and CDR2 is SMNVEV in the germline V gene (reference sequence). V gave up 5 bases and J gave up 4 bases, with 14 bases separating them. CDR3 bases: TGTGCCAGCAGTCCCTGGACAGTAGGCACTGAAGCTTTCTTT. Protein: CASSPWTVGTEAFF.

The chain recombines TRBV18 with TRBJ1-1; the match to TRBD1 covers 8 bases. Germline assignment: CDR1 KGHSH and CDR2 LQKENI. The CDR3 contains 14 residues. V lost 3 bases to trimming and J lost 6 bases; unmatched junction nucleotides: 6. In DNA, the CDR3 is TGTGCCAGCTCACCTCTTCAGGGGGCTGCTGAAGCTTTCTTT. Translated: CASSPLQGAAEAFF.

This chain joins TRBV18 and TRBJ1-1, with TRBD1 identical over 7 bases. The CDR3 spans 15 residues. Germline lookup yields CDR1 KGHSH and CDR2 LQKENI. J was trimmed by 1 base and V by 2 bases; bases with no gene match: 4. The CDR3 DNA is TGTGCCAGCTCACCATACAGGGGCCCGAACACTGAAGCTTTCTTT. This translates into CASSPYRGPNTEAFF.

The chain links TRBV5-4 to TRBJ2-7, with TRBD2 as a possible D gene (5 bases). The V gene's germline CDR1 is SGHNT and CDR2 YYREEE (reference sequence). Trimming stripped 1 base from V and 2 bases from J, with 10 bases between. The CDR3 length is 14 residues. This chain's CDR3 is CASSLWGAPYEQYF. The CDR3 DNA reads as TGTGCCAGCAGCTTGTGGGGAGCTCCCTACGAGCAGTACTTC.

CDR3 in amino acids: CASRNRGQPFDNEQFF. CDR3 in DNA: TGTGCCAGCAGAAACCGCGGACAGCCCTTTGACAATGAGCAGTTCTTC. V is TRBV27 and J is TRBJ2-1, with D perhaps matching TRBD1 (6 bases). CDR3 size: 16 residues. Germline V gives CDR1 MNHEY, CDR2 SMNVEV (reference sequence). V lost 6 bases and J lost 5, with 20 bases in between.

CDR3: CASSLAEPSGNTIYF. CDR3 DNA sequence: TGCGCCAGCAGCTTGGCGGAGCCCTCTGGAAACACCATATATTTT. The genes are TRBV5-1 and TRBJ1-3; D is unresolved. V was clipped by 0 bases and J by 0 bases, with 7 bases between them. The CDR3 is made up of 15 amino acids. CDR1 is SGHRS and CDR2 is YFSETQ in the germline V gene.

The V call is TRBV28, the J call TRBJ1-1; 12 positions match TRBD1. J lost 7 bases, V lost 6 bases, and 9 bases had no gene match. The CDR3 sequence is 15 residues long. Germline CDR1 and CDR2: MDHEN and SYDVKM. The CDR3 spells CASSPVGTGGHEAFF. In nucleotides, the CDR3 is TGTGCCAGCAGCCCCGTGGGGACAGGGGGCCATGAAGCTTTCTTT. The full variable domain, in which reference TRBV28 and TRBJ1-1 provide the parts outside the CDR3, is DVKVTQSSRYLVKRTGEKVFLECVQDMDHENMFWYRQDPGLGLRLIYFSYDVKMKEKGDIPEGYSVSREKKERFSLILESASTNQTSMYLCASSPVGTGGHEAFFGQGTRLTVV.

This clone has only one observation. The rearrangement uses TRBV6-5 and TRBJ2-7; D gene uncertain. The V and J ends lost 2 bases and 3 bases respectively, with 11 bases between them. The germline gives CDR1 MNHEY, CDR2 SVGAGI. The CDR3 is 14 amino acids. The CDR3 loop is CASSYQRPIYEQYF. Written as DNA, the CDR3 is TGTGCCAGCAGTTACCAGCGACCGATCTACGAGCAGTACTTC.

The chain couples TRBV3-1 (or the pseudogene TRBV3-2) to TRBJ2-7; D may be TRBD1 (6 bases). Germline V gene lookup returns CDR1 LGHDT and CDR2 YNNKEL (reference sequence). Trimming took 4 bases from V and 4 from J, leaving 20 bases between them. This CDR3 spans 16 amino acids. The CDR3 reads CASSRSTGFFSYEQYF. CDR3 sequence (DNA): TGTGCCAGCAGCCGAAGTACAGGGTTTTTCAGTTACGAGCAGTACTTC.

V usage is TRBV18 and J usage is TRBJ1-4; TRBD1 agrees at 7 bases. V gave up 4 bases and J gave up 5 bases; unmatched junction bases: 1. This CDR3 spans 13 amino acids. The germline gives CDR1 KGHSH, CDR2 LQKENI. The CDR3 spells CASSQDRNEKLFF. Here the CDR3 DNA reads TGTGCCAGCTCACAGGACAGGAATGAAAAACTGTTTTTT.

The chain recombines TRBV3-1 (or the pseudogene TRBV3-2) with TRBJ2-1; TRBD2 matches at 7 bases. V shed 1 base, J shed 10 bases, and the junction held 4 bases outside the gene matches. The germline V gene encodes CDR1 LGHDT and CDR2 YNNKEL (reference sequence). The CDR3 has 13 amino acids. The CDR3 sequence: CASSQGGLMEQFF. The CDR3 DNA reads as TGTGCCAGCAGCCAAGGGGGACTAATGGAGCAGTTCTTC.

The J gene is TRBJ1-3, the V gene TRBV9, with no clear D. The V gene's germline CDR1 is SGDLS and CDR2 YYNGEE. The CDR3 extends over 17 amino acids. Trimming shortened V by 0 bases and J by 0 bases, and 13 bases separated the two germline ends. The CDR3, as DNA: TGTGCCAGCAGCGTAGCTCCTGGTACGGTCTCTGGAAACACCATATATTTT. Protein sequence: CASSVAPGTVSGNTIYF.

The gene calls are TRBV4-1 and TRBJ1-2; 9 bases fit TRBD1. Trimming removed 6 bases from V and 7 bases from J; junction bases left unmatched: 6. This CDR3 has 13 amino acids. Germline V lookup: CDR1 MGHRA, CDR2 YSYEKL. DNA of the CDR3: TGCGCCAGCAGGGACAGGGGTGGGCTTGGCTACACCTTC. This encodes CASRDRGGLGYTF.

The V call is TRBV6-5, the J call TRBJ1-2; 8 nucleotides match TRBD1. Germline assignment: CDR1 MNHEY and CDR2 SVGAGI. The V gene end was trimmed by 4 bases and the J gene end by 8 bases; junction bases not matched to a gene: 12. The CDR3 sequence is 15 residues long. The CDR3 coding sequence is TGTGCCAGCAGTTCTTACAGGGGGAGCTTATTAGGCTACACCTTC. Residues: CASSSYRGSLLGYTF.

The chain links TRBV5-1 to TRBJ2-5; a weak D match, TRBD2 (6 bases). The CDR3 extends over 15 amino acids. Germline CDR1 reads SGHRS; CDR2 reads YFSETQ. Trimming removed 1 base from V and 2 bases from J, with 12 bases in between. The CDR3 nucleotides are TGCGCCAGCAGCTTGATGGCGGGGCCTCAAGAGACCCAGTACTTC. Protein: CASSLMAGPQETQYF.

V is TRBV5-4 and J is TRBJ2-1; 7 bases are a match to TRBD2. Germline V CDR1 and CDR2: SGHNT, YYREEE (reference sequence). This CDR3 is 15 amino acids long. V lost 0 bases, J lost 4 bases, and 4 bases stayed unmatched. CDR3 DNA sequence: TGTGCCAGCAGCTTGGTCGGGGGGAATTACAATGAGCAGTTCTTC. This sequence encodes CASSLVGGNYNEQFF. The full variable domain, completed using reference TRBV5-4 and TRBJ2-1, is ETGVTQSPTHLIKTRGQQVTLRCSSQSGHNTVSWYQQALGQGPQFIFQYYREEENGRGNFPPRFSGLQFPNYSSELNVNALELDDSALYLCASSLVGGNYNEQFFGPGTRLTVL.

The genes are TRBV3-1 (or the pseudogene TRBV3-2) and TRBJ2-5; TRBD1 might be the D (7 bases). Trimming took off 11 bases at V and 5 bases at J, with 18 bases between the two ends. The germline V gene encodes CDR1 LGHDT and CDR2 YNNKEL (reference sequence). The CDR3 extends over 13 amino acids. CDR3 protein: CAAEGQTGETQYF. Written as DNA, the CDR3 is TGTGCCGCGGAGGGACAGACTGGGGAGACCCAGTACTTC.

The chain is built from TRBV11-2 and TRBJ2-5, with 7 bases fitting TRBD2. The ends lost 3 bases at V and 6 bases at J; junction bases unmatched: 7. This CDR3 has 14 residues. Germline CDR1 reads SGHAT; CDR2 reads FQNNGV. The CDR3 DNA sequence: TGTGCCAGCAGCTTGGGACTAAAGCTCCAGACCCAGTACTTC. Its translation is CASSLGLKLQTQYF.

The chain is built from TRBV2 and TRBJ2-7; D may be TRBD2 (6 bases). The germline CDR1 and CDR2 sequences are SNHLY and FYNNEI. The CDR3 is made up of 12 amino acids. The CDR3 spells CAGGGGLREQYF. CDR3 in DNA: TGTGCGGGCGGTGGGGGGTTACGCGAGCAGTACTTC.

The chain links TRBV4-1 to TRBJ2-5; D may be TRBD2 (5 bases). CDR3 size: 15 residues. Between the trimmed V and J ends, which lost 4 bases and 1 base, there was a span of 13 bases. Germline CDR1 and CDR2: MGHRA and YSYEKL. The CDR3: CASSPGRGPQETQYF. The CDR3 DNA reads TGCGCCAGCAGCCCCGGTCGAGGGCCCCAAGAGACCCAGTACTTC.

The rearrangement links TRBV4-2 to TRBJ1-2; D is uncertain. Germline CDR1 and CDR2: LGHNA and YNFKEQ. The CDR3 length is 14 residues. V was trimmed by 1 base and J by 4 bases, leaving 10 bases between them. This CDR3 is CASSQVEELYGYTF. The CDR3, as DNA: TGTGCCAGCAGCCAAGTAGAGGAACTCTATGGCTACACCTTC.

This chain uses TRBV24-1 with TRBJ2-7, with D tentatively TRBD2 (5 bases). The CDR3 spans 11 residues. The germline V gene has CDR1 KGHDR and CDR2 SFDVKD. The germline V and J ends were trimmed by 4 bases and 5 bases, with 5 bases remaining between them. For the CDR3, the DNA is TGTGCCACCAGTGACGGGGACGAGCAGTACTTC. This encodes CATSDGDEQYF.

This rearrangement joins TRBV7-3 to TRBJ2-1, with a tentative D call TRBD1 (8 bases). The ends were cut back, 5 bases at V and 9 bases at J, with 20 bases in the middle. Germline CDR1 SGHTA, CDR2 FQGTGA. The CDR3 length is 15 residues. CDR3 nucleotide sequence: TGTGCCAGCAGCGAACAGGGGGGGCCTACAATTGAGCAGTTCTTC. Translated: CASSEQGGPTIEQFF.

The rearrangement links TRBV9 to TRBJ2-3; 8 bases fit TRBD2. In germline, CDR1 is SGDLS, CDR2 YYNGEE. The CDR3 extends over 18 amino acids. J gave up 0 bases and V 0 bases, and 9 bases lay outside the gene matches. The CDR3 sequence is CASSVAESGGLSTDTQYF. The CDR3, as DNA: TGTGCCAGCAGCGTAGCTGAAAGCGGGGGCCTGAGCACAGATACGCAGTATTTT.

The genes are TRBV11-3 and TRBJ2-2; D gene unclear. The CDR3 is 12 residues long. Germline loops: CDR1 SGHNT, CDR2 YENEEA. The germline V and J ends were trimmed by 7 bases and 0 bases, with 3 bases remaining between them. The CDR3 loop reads CASTANTGELFF. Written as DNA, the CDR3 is TGTGCCAGCACAGCGAACACCGGGGAGCTGTTTTTT.

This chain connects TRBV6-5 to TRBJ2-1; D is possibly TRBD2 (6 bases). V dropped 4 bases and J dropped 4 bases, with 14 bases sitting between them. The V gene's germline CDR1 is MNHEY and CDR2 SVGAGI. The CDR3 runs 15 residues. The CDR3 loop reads CASSFRDSTYNEQFF. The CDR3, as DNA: TGTGCCAGCAGTTTCCGGGACTCCACTTACAATGAGCAGTTCTTC.

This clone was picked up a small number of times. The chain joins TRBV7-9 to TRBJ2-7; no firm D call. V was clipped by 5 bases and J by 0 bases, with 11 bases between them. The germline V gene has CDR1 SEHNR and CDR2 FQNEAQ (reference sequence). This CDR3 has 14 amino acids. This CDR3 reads CASSTPASSYEQYF. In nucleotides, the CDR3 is TGTGCCAGCAGCACTCCCGCGAGCTCCTACGAGCAGTACTTC.

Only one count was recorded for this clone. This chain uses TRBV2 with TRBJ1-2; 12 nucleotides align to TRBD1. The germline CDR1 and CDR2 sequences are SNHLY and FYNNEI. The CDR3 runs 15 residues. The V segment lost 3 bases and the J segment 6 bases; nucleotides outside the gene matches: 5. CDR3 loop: CASSDRGQGANGYTF. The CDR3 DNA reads TGTGCCAGCAGTGATAGGGGACAGGGGGCGAATGGCTACACCTTC.

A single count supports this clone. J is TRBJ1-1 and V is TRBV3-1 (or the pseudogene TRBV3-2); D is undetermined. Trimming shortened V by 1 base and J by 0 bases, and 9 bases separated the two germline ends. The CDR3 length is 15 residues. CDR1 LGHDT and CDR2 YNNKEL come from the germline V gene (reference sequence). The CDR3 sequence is CASSQGPGLNTEAFF. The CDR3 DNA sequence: TGTGCCAGCAGCCAAGGGCCGGGTTTGAACACTGAAGCTTTCTTT.

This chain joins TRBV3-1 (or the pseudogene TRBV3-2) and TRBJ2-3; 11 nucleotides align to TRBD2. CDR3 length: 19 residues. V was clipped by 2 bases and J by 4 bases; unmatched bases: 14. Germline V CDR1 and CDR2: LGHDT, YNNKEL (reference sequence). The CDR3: CASSQTYTGLAGGSDTQYF. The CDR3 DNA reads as TGTGCCAGCAGCCAAACGTATACCGGGCTAGCGGGGGGATCAGATACGCAGTATTTT.